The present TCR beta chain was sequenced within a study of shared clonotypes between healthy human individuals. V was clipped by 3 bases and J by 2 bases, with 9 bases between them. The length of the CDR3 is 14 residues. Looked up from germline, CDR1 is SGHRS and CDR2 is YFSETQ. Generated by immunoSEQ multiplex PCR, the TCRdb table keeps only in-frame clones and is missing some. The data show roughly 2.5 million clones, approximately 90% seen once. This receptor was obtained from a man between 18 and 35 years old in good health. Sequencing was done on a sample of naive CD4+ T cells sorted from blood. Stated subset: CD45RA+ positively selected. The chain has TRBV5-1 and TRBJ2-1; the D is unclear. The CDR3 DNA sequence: TGCGCCAGCAGCTCACCTAAGGCCTACAATGAGCAGTTCTTC. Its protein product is CASSSPKAYNEQFF.